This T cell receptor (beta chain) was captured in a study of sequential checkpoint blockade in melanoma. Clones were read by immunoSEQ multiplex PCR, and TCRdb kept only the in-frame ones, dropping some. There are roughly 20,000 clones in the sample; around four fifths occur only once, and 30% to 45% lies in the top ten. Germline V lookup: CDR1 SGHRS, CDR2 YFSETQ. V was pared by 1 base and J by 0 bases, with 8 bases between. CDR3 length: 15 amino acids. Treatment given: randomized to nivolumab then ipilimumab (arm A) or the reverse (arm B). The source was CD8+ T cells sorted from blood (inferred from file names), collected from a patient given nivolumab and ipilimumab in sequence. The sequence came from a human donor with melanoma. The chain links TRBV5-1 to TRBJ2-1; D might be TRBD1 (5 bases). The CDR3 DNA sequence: TGCGCCAGCAGCTTGTCAGACAGCTCCTACAATGAGCAGTTCTTC. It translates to CASSLSDSSYNEQFF.